Below are 3 T cell receptor beta chains sequenced from a single sample in a study of blood T cell repertoires in COVID-19. The table came from immunoSEQ multiplex PCR; TCRdb's copy has only in-frame clones and leaves some out. The table lists approximately 63,000 clones, roughly 91% of them singletons, with 8.6% in the top ten. Specimen: peripheral blood. These receptor sequences come from a human donor in a cohort sampled during active COVID-19.

This clone was counted a single time. The V gene is TRBV12-3 or TRBV12-4, the J gene TRBJ1-2; possible D gene TRBD1, 5 bases. The V and J ends lost 3 bases and 7 bases respectively, with 9 bases between them. This CDR3 is built from 12 residues. In DNA, the CDR3 is TGTGCCAGCAGTTTTGGACACGGTGGCTACACCTTC. This translates into CASSFGHGGYTF.

This clone came up once. This chain links TRBV6-4 with TRBJ1-5; possibly TRBD1 for D (5 bases). This CDR3 has 13 residues. V lost 6 bases to trimming and J lost 3 bases, with 9 bases between them. CDR1 MRHNA and CDR2 SNTAGT come from the germline V gene. CDR3 sequence (DNA): TGTGCCAGCAGGGCGGGACCCAATCAGCCCCAGCATTTT. This translates into CASRAGPNQPQHF.

J is TRBJ2-1 and V is TRBV27, with 12 bases aligning to TRBD2. The germline gives CDR1 MNHEY, CDR2 SMNVEV (reference sequence). Germline trimming cut 4 bases from V and 5 bases from J; bases unmatched to any gene: 9. This CDR3 region has 17 residues. The CDR3 here is CASSSGLAGGFNNEQFF. In nucleotides, the CDR3 is TGTGCCAGCAGTTCTGGGCTAGCGGGAGGGTTTAACAATGAGCAGTTCTTC.